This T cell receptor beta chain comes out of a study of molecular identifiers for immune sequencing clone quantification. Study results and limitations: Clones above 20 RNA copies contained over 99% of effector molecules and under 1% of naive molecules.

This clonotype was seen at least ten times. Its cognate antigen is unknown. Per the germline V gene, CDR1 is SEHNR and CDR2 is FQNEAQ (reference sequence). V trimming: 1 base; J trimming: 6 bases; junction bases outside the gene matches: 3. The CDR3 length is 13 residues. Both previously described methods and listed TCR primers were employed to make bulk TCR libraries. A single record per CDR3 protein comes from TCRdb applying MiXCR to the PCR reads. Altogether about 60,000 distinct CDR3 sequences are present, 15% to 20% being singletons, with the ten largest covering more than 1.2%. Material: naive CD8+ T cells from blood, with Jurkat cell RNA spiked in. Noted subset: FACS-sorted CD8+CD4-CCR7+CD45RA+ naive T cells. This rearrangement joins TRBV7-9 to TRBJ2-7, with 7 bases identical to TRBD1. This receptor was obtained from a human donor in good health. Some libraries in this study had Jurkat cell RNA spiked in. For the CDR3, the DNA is TGTGCCAGCAGCTTAGGAGGGGGCGCCGAGCAGTACTTC. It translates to CASSLGGGAEQYF.